This T cell receptor beta chain was recorded in a study of T cell repertoires in cytomegalovirus infection. TCRdb re-derived calls from the reads in MiXCR, one entry per CDR3 protein. The table shows 640,000 or so distinct CDR3 sequences, with 33% occurring only once. The CDR3 runs 16 residues. Germline loops: CDR1 KGHSH, CDR2 LQKENI. Trimming removed 6 bases from V and 3 bases from J; junction bases left unmatched: 9. Of note for this clonotype: Its specificity is not known.

This TCR came from a human donor in good health (CMV status not recorded). Some clones in this sample may be carry-over from other donors' samples. The sample in question was cultured PBMCs, obtained from culture after CMV antigen stimulation. The V gene is TRBV18, the J gene TRBJ1-4; 8 positions agree with TRBD1. The CDR3: CASSQTGTGSNEKLFF. The CDR3 DNA is TGTGCCAGCTCGCAGACCGGGACAGGCTCTAATGAAAAACTGTTTTTT.